This TCR beta chain appears in the sequencing data of a study of shared T cell receptors in the human thymus. Profiling relied on immunoSEQ multiplex PCR, and the TCRdb table lists in-frame clones only, not all of them. The data contain hundreds of thousands of clones, 75% to 85% of them seen just once; the ten biggest clones take up 0.013%. Per the germline V gene, CDR1 is MDHEN and CDR2 is SYDVKM. The CDR3 is made up of 16 amino acids. Trimming at V came to 8 bases and at J to 2 bases, leaving 9 bases not matched to a gene. In addition, the sample was reused for a study of human thymus T cells. That report notes: Among thymic and blood repertoires, usage of V and J genes appeared biased.

The origin of this receptor is a boy under two years old with a congenital heart defect. The chain links TRBV28 to TRBJ1-5; TRBD1 agrees at 10 bases. The sequenced sample was thymocytes. CDR3 DNA sequence: TGTGCCAGCCGGGACAGGGGATGGAGAGGCAATCAGCCCCAGCATTTT. Residues: CASRDRGWRGNQPQHF.